Presented here are 26 T cell receptor beta chains from one specimen sequenced in a study of T cells in Graves' hyperthyroidism and ophthalmopathy. Regions amplified from RNA transcripts were the TCR beta CDR3 regions. During a first-round RT-PCR of the TCR CDR3, the HTBI primer set was used. TCRdb recomputed calls from the multiplex PCR reads with MiXCR, one row per CDR3 protein. The table lists 500,000 to 650,000 distinct CDR3 sequences, about 15% of them singletons. Sequences were obtained from blood. Source of these receptors: a woman aged 50 to 60 with Graves' ophthalmopathy.

The chain links TRBV20-1 to TRBJ2-7; D gene ambiguous. Trimming shortened V by 0 bases and J by 2 bases, and 14 bases separated the two germline ends. The CDR3 loop spans 15 amino acids. Germline CDR1 DFQATT, CDR2 SNEGSKA (reference sequence). CDR3: CSARDSDFPTYEQYF. DNA of the CDR3: TGCAGTGCTAGAGACTCAGACTTCCCGACCTACGAGCAGTACTTC.

This clonotype showed up just a few times. The rearrangement links TRBV7-3 to TRBJ2-2; 16 bases align to TRBD2. Unmatched junction bases numbered 7, after V lost 5 bases and J lost 4 bases. The CDR3 runs 18 residues. Germline-derived CDR1 and CDR2 are SGHTA and FQGTGA. CDR3 protein: CASSPGLAGGPGTGELFF. Here the CDR3 DNA reads TGTGCCAGCAGCCCGGGACTAGCGGGAGGGCCGGGCACCGGGGAGCTGTTTTTT.

This clonotype was seen a few times. The chain uses TRBV28 and TRBJ2-1; weak D call: TRBD1 (6 bases). There are 12 residues in the CDR3. The germline V gene encodes CDR1 MDHEN and CDR2 SYDVKM. V was trimmed by 9 bases and J by 1 base, leaving 7 bases between them. For the CDR3, the DNA is TGTGCCAGTACAGGGTCCTACAATGAGCAGTTCTTC. Protein sequence: CASTGSYNEQFF.

This clonotype was recorded a few times. The V and J genes are TRBV6-2 or TRBV6-3 and TRBJ2-7; 9 bases are shared with TRBD2. CDR1 is MNHEY, CDR2 SVGEGT, per germline. The CDR3 runs to 14 residues. Trimming removed 7 bases from V and 3 bases from J; junction bases left unmatched: 7. DNA for the CDR3: TGTGCCAGCAACTTGGGACTAGCTTTCTACGAGCAGTACTTC. Protein: CASNLGLAFYEQYF.

The sample holds a few counts of this clonotype. V and J are TRBV18 and TRBJ2-1; TRBD2 agrees at 10 bases. The CDR3 has 17 residues. J gave up 4 bases and V 4 bases, and 10 bases lay outside the gene matches. Per germline, CDR1 KGHSH and CDR2 LQKENI. CDR3 in amino acids: CASSQGQGTSEYNEQFF. The CDR3 DNA reads as TGTGCCAGCTCACAAGGACAAGGGACTAGCGAATACAATGAGCAGTTCTTC.

This sequence joins TRBV20-1 and TRBJ2-7, with D maybe TRBD1 (5 bases). Trimming removed 1 base from V and 4 bases from J, with 8 bases in between. This CDR3 region has 12 residues. Germline V gene sequence: CDR1 DFQATT, CDR2 SNEGSKA (reference sequence). This CDR3 is CSARGGWYEQYF. The CDR3 nucleotides are TGCAGTGCTAGAGGGGGCTGGTACGAGCAGTACTTC.

There are a few counts of this clonotype. This rearrangement joins TRBV30 to TRBJ1-4; no reliable D call. The V end was cut by 1 base, the J end by 5 bases, with 8 bases between. The CDR3 consists of 13 residues. Germline CDR1 is GTSNPN and CDR2 is SVGIG (reference sequence). The CDR3 region is CAWSGLTNEKLFF. The CDR3 DNA is TGTGCCTGGAGTGGGCTGACGAATGAAAAACTGTTTTTT.

This sequence joins TRBV18 and TRBJ2-6; D gene unclear. CDR3 length: 14 amino acids. The germline V gene encodes CDR1 KGHSH and CDR2 LQKENI. The V end lost 4 bases, the J end lost 1 base, and 5 bases lay between the germline ends. The CDR3 reads CASSRASGANVLTF. The CDR3, as DNA: TGTGCCAGCTCACGCGCTTCTGGGGCCAACGTCCTGACTTTC. The full variable domain, in which reference TRBV18 and TRBJ2-6 provide the parts outside the CDR3, is NAGVMQNPRHLVRRRGQEARLRCSPMKGHSHVYWYRQLPEEGLKFMVYLQKENIIDESGMPKERFSAEFPKEGPSILRIQQVVRGDSAAYFCASSRASGANVLTFGAGSRLTVL.

At least ten counts were recorded for this clonotype. The rearrangement uses TRBV2 and TRBJ2-4; maybe TRBD1 (5 bases). The V gene's germline CDR1 is SNHLY and CDR2 FYNNEI. This CDR3 has 12 residues. The V and J ends lost 5 bases and 8 bases respectively, with 10 bases between them. The CDR3 coding sequence is TGTGCCAGCAGTAAGGGGTCGGACATTCAGTACTTC. Its protein product is CASSKGSDIQYF.

Many counts were recorded for this clonotype. This CDR3 is CASSSVWETGNEQFF. The CDR3 DNA follows: TGTGCCAGCAGCAGCGTATGGGAGACGGGGAATGAGCAGTTCTTC. The rearrangement links TRBV11-3 to TRBJ2-1; D might be TRBD2 (5 bases). CDR1 and CDR2 (germline): SGHNT, YENEEA. The CDR3 is made up of 15 amino acids. Trimming took off 5 bases at V and 7 bases at J, with 18 bases between the two ends.

Comment on this clonotype: A single base separates this from a much larger clone, so it may be a read error. CDR3 sequence (DNA): TGTGCCAGCAGCTTCGGGACTAGCCATAATGAGCAGTTCTTC. The encoded protein is CASSFGTSHNEQFF. The rearrangement uses TRBV7-9 and TRBJ2-1; 9 bases map to TRBD2. The CDR3 is made up of 14 amino acids. V was clipped by 3 bases and J by 7 bases; unmatched bases: 4. The germline V gene encodes CDR1 SEHNR and CDR2 FQNEAQ (reference sequence).

This clonotype has at least ten counts. V is TRBV5-1 and J is TRBJ2-1; D ambiguous. The germline V gene encodes CDR1 SGHRS and CDR2 YFSETQ. With 0 bases removed from V and 10 bases from J, the gap between germline ends came to 8 bases. The CDR3 is made up of 12 amino acids. In DNA, the CDR3 is TGCGCCAGCAGCTTGGTCCTAGACGAGCAGTTCTTC. It specifies CASSLVLDEQFF.

In its sample, this clonotype was seen many times. This chain connects TRBV29-1 to TRBJ2-1; 8 positions match TRBD2. The germline V gene encodes CDR1 SQVTM and CDR2 ANQGSEA. V lost 4 bases and J lost 3; bases outside the gene matches: 5. The length of the CDR3 is 14 residues. CDR3 DNA: TGCAGCGTTGTAAGCGGGAGCGACTACAATGAGCAGTTCTTC. It specifies CSVVSGSDYNEQFF.

V gene TRBV6-2 or TRBV6-3 combines with J gene TRBJ2-2, with D possibly matching TRBD2 (7 bases). Germline V CDR1 and CDR2: MNHEY, SVGEGT. V was trimmed by 6 bases and J by 5 bases, leaving 16 bases between them. The CDR3 spans 15 residues. The CDR3 DNA reads as TGTGCCAGCAGACAGAGCGGGACATGGACCGGGGAGCTGTTTTTT. It codes for CASRQSGTWTGELFF.

This clonotype was observed at least ten times. J is TRBJ2-1 and V is TRBV7-8; the match to TRBD1 covers 7 bases. The V gene end was trimmed by 4 bases and the J gene end by 0 bases; junction bases not matched to a gene: 9. Germline-derived CDR1 and CDR2 are SGHVS and FQNEAQ. The CDR3 runs to 17 residues. In DNA form, the CDR3 reads TGTGCCAGCAGCTCAGGTGTAGGGGACAGCTCCTACAATGAGCAGTTCTTC. Encoded protein: CASSSGVGDSSYNEQFF.

This clonotype was seen many times. The chain has TRBV29-1 and TRBJ2-1; 8 nucleotides match TRBD2. Germline CDR1 and CDR2: SQVTM and ANQGSEA. The CDR3 covers 14 residues. V shed 4 bases and J 6 bases; nucleotides not matched to a gene: 8. The CDR3 spells CSVGPSGRANEQFF. CDR3 nucleotide sequence: TGCAGCGTTGGCCCCAGCGGGAGAGCCAATGAGCAGTTCTTC.

About this clonotype itself: Since a much larger clone is just one base distant, this may be a read error. This chain links TRBV30 with TRBJ1-2; possibly TRBD1 for D (5 bases). Trimming pared 4 bases from V and 2 bases from J, leaving 14 bases between. Germline V gene sequence: CDR1 GTSNPN, CDR2 SVGIG (reference sequence). This CDR3 contains 14 residues. The CDR3 DNA sequence: TGTGCCTGGACCCATGGGACGGGAAACTATGGCTACACCTTC. Translated, it gives CAWTHGTGNYGYTF.

This clonotype has a handful of counts. The chain joins TRBV27 to TRBJ2-2; 7 nucleotides agree with TRBD2. The CDR3 extends over 15 amino acids. V dropped 6 bases and J dropped 4; count of bases not matched to a gene: 8. CDR1 MNHEY and CDR2 SMNVEV come from the germline V gene (reference sequence). The chain's CDR3 is CASRASGHGTGELFF. In nucleotides, the CDR3 is TGTGCCAGCAGAGCTAGCGGACACGGCACCGGGGAGCTGTTTTTT.

This clonotype was seen ten or more times. The gene calls are TRBV6-2 or TRBV6-3 and TRBJ2-1; 12 bases align to TRBD2. CDR3 length: 17 amino acids. Germline CDR1 is MNHEY and CDR2 is SVGEGT. V shed 0 bases, J shed 5 bases, and the junction held 5 bases outside the gene matches. The CDR3 region has the DNA TGTGCCAGCAGTTACTCGCTAGCGGGAGGGGTGGACAATGAGCAGTTCTTC. It codes for CASSYSLAGGVDNEQFF.

Many counts were recorded for this clonotype. The V gene is TRBV7-8, the J gene TRBJ2-1, with 7 bases matching TRBD1. The V and J ends lost 4 bases and 6 bases, in that order; junction bases with no gene match: 6. This CDR3 has 14 amino acids. Germline CDR1 and CDR2: SGHVS and FQNEAQ. The CDR3 coding sequence is TGTGCCAGCAGCTACGAACGGGACAGCAATGAGCAGTTCTTC. It codes for CASSYERDSNEQFF.

This clonotype showed up many times. This rearrangement joins TRBV7-9 to TRBJ2-7, with no clear D. The CDR3 loop spans 16 amino acids. From germline, CDR1 is SEHNR and CDR2 FQNEAQ (reference sequence). Trimming shortened V by 5 bases and J by 0 bases, and 17 bases separated the two germline ends. DNA of the CDR3: TGTGCCAGCAGCCCCCCGTTAACGCATTCCTCCTACGAGCAGTACTTC. Translation: CASSPPLTHSSYEQYF.

The chain has TRBV7-8 and TRBJ2-2; 7 nucleotides match TRBD2. Germline lookup yields CDR1 SGHVS and CDR2 FQNEAQ. V was pared by 1 base and J by 6 bases, with 2 bases of the junction left unmatched. The CDR3 is 14 residues long. The CDR3 DNA follows: TGTGCCAGCAGCTTAGTTGGACTAGCCGGGGAGCTGTTTTTT. It encodes CASSLVGLAGELFF.

The sample holds many counts of this clonotype. The rearrangement uses TRBV7-9 and TRBJ1-2; D gene ambiguous. The V end was cut by 6 bases, the J end by 1 base, with 9 bases between. The CDR3 has 13 residues. The germline gives CDR1 SEHNR, CDR2 FQNEAQ (reference sequence). CDR3 residues: CASSLSVNYGYTF. CDR3 sequence (DNA): TGTGCCAGCAGTCTATCGGTTAACTATGGCTACACCTTC. Complete variable domain (other parts from reference TRBV7-9 and TRBJ1-2): DTGVSQNPRHKITKRGQNVTFRCDPISEHNRLYWYRQTLGQGPEFLTYFQNEAQLEKSRLLSDRFSAERPKGSFSTLEIQRTEQGDSAMYLCASSLSVNYGYTFGSGTRLTVV.

This chain links TRBV7-9 with TRBJ1-3; D call uncertain. CDR1 is SEHNR, CDR2 FQNEAQ, per germline (reference sequence). V was clipped by 6 bases and J by 4 bases, with 10 bases between them. This CDR3 is 13 amino acids long. The chain's CDR3 is CASSSTWGNTIYF. In DNA, the CDR3 is TGTGCCAGCAGTAGTACTTGGGGAAACACCATATATTTT.

This clonotype was recorded at least ten times. This chain joins TRBV7-2 and TRBJ2-7, with no clear D. Trimming cost V 6 bases and J 7 bases, with 10 bases left between them. The CDR3 consists of 11 residues. Germline V gene lookup returns CDR1 SGHTA and CDR2 FQGNSA. CDR3 loop: CASSTGGEQYF. The CDR3 DNA reads TGTGCCAGCAGTACCGGTGGAGAGCAGTACTTC.

This rearrangement joins TRBV6-1 to TRBJ2-1; possibly TRBD1 or TRBD2 for D (5 bases each). CDR3 size: 16 residues. CDR1 and CDR2 from the germline V gene are MNHNS and SASEGT. The V end lost 5 bases, the J end lost 6 bases, and 20 bases lay between the germline ends. This CDR3 is CASSRGRVWFPNEQFF. The CDR3 bases are TGTGCCAGCAGTCGGGGCAGGGTGTGGTTCCCCAATGAGCAGTTCTTC.